This TCR beta chain was sequenced for a study of regulatory T cells in long-lasting Graves disease. General study results and limits: Persistent patients shared thousands of public clonotypes among themselves. Newly diagnosed patients shared fewer, at about a thousand.

There are many counts of this clonotype. Its target is not known. The V and J ends lost 11 bases and 1 base respectively, with 20 bases between them. Germline CDR1 SGHAT, CDR2 FQDESV (reference sequence). The CDR3 covers 15 residues. Sample time point: persistent/refractory GD, antithyroid drugs over 5 years with positive TRAb. RNA isolated from PBMCs was used to make the TCR library. For TCR beta, libraries came from iRepertoire HTBI primers and Arm-PCR of CDR3 regions. Original processing methods: Segment identification across samples yielded about 60 TRBV and 13 to 15 TRBJ segments. TCRdb recomputed calls from the multiplex PCR reads with MiXCR, one row per CDR3 protein. TCRdb's processing, not the study's, gives the V and J calls here. There are about 470,000 distinct CDR3 sequences in the sample; under 25% occur only once, and approximately 6.4% lies in the top ten.

V gene TRBV11-1 combines with J gene TRBJ2-5, with D uncertain. The source is a female donor with Graves disease. The material sequenced was peripheral blood mononuclear cells (PBMCs), taken when the disease was refractory, from a patient treated with antithyroid drugs. The CDR3 DNA is TGTGCCTCAATCGCTGCGGTCGGGCTCCAAGAGACCCAGTACTTC. Amino acids: CASIAAVGLQETQYF.